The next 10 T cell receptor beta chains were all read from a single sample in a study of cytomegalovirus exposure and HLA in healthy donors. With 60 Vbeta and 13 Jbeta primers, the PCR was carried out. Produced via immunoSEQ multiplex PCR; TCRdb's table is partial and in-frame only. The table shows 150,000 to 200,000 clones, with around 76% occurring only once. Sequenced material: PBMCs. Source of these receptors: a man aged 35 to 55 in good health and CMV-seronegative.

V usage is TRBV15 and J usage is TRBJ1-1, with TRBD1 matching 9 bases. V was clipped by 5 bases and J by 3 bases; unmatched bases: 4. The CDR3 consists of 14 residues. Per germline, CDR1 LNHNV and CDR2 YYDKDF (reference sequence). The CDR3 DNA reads TGTGCCACCAGCGGCGGGACAGGGCACACTGAAGCTTTCTTT. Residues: CATSGGTGHTEAFF.

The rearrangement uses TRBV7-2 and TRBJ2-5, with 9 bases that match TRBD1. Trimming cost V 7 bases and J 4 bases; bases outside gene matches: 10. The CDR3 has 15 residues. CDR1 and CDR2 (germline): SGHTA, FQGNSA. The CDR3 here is CASTKPGTGIETQYF. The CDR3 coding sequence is TGTGCCAGCACCAAACCCGGGACAGGGATAGAGACCCAGTACTTC.

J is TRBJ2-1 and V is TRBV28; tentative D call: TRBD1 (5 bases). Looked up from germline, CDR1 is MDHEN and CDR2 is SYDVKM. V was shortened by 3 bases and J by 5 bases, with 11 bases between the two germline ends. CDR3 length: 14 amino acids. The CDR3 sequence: CASSFLIGDNEQFF. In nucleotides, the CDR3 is TGTGCCAGCAGTTTTCTCATAGGGGACAATGAGCAGTTCTTC.

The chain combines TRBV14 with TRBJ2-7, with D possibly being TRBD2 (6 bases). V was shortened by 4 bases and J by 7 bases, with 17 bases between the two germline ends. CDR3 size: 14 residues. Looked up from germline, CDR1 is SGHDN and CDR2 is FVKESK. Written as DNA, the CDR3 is TGTGCCAGCAGCCCACTAGCTCGGGGTGGGGAGCAGTACTTC. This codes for CASSPLARGGEQYF.

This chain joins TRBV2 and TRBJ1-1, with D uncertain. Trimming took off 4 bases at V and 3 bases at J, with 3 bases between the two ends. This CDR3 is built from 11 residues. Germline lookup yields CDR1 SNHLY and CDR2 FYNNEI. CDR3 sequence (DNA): TGTGCCAGCAGTGTATACACTGAAGCTTTCTTT. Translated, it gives CASSVYTEAFF.

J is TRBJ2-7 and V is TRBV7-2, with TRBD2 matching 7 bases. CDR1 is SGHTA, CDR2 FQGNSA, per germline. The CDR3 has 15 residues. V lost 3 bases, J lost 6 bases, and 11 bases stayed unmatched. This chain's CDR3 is CASSLGGVASPEQYF. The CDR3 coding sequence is TGTGCCAGCAGCTTGGGGGGGGTCGCAAGTCCCGAGCAGTACTTC.

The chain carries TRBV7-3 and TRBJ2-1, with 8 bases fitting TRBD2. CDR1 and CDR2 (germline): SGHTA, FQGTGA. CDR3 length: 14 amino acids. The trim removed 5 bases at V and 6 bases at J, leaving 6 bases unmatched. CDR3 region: CASSPAGAGNEQFF. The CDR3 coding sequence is TGTGCCAGCAGCCCAGCGGGAGCTGGCAATGAGCAGTTCTTC. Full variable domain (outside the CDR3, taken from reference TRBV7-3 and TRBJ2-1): GAGVSQTPSNKVTEKGKYVELRCDPISGHTALYWYRQSLGQGPEFLIYFQGTGAADDSGLPNDRFFAVRPEGSVSTLKIQRTERGDSAVYLCASSPAGAGNEQFFGPGTRLTVL.

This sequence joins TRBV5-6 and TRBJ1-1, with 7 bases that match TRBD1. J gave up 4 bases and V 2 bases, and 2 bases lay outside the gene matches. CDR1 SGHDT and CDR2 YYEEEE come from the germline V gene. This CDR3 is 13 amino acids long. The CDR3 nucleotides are TGTGCCAGCAGCTTCGACAGGGCCACTGAAGCTTTCTTT. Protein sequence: CASSFDRATEAFF.

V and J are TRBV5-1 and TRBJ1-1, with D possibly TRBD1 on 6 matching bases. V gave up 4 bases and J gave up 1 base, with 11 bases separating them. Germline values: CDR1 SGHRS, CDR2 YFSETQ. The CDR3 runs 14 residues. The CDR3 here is CASSVRTANTEAFF. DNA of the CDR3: TGCGCCAGCAGCGTAAGGACAGCGAACACTGAAGCTTTCTTT.

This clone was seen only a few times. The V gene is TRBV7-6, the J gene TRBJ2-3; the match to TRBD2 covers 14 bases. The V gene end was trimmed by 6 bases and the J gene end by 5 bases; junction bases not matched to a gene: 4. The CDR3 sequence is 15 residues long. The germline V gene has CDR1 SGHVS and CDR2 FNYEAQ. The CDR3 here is CASRKGTSGGDTQYF. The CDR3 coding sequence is TGTGCCAGCAGGAAAGGGACTAGCGGGGGAGATACGCAGTATTTT.